The rows below give T cell receptor beta chains drawn from one sample of a study of early T cells in non-severe SARS-CoV-2 infection. MiXCR was run by TCRdb on the 5' RACE reads, yielding one entry per CDR3 protein. Of 50,000 or so distinct CDR3 sequences listed, roughly 10% were seen once; the top ten hold 9.1%. Sequencing used whole blood. These receptors came from an adult who was a healthcare worker with PCR-confirmed SARS-CoV-2 infection or an uninfected control (not recorded which). Each CDR3 is given with its conserved first and last residue. D genes are given only for firm matches. A clone size is listed for some rows: how often the clone was seen (once, few, many), or a class if it is expanded.

D gene: TRBD2; clone size: few; J gene: TRBJ2-1; V gene: TRBV7-9; CDR3 protein: CASTPPSGDSYNEQFF; CDR3 DNA: TGTGCCAGCACCCCTCCTAGCGGGGATTCCTACAATGAGCAGTTCTTC
D gene: TRBD2; clone size: few; J gene: TRBJ2-4; V gene: TRBV10-1; CDR3 protein: CASRGLAGGPVKNIQYF; CDR3 DNA: TGCGCCAGCAGGGGACTAGCGGGAGGGCCGGTCAAAAACATTCAGTACTTC
D gene: TRBD1; clone size: many; J gene: TRBJ2-3; V gene: TRBV20-1; CDR3 protein: CSALTGGNADTQYF; CDR3 DNA: TGCAGTGCACTGACAGGGGGCAACGCAGATACGCAGTATTTT
D gene: TRBD1; clone size: few; J gene: TRBJ1-4; V gene: TRBV12-5; CDR3 protein: CASGSNRGREEKLFF; CDR3 DNA: TGTGCTAGTGGTTCGAACAGGGGGCGCGAAGAAAAACTGTTTTTT
D gene: NA; clone size: many; J gene: TRBJ1-2; V gene: TRBV12-3/TRBV12-4; CDR3 protein: CASTPVGGTNYGYTF; CDR3 DNA: TGTGCCAGCACTCCAGTGGGAGGGACCAACTATGGCTACACCTTC
D gene: NA; clone size: many; J gene: TRBJ2-7; V gene: TRBV20-1; CDR3 protein: CSATRRDSFSYEQYF; CDR3 DNA: TGCAGTGCTACCCGAAGGGACTCCTTCTCCTACGAGCAGTACTTC
D gene: NA; clone size: NA; J gene: TRBJ2-1; V gene: TRBV4-1; CDR3 protein: CASSQQSPRHVANEQFF; CDR3 DNA: TGCGCCAGCAGCCAGCAAAGCCCACGCCACGTGGCCAATGAGCAGTTCTTC
D gene: NA; clone size: few; J gene: TRBJ2-3; V gene: TRBV3-1; CDR3 protein: CASSQELLGDTQYF; CDR3 DNA: TGTGCCAGCAGCCAAGAGCTCCTAGGAGATACGCAGTATTTT
D gene: TRBD1; clone size: NA; J gene: TRBJ2-3; V gene: TRBV9; CDR3 protein: CASEGASTDTQYF; CDR3 DNA: TGTGCCAGCGAGGGGGCTAGCACAGATACGCAGTATTTT
D gene: NA; clone size: many; J gene: TRBJ2-1; V gene: TRBV4-2; CDR3 protein: CASSRGEYNEQFF; CDR3 DNA: TGTGCCAGCAGCCGGGGGGAATACAATGAGCAGTTCTTC
D gene: NA; clone size: NA; J gene: TRBJ1-1; V gene: TRBV28; CDR3 protein: CASYRASGTEAFF; CDR3 DNA: TGTGCCAGCTACAGGGCTTCGGGCACTGAAGCTTTCTTT
D gene: NA; clone size: many; J gene: TRBJ2-1; V gene: TRBV6-2/TRBV6-3; CDR3 protein: CASSYSRANEQFF; CDR3 DNA: TGTGCCAGCAGTTACTCCAGAGCCAATGAGCAGTTCTTC
D gene: TRBD2; clone size: many; J gene: TRBJ2-1; V gene: TRBV30; CDR3 protein: CAWKSLAAYNEQFF; CDR3 DNA: TGTGCCTGGAAGTCACTAGCGGCCTACAATGAGCAGTTCTTC
D gene: TRBD1; clone size: few; J gene: TRBJ2-7; V gene: TRBV5-5; CDR3 protein: CASSPSGTGLNEQYF; CDR3 DNA: TGTGCCAGCAGCCCTTCCGGGACAGGGCTGAACGAGCAGTACTTC
D gene: NA; clone size: few; J gene: TRBJ2-3; V gene: TRBV11-2; CDR3 protein: CASSPYNRGTDTQYF; CDR3 DNA: TGTGCCAGCAGCCCCTACAATAGGGGTACAGATACGCAGTATTTT
D gene: NA; clone size: NA; J gene: TRBJ2-3; V gene: TRBV30; CDR3 protein: CAWSPGDSADTQYF; CDR3 DNA: TGTGCCTGGAGTCCAGGGGATTCGGCAGATACGCAGTATTTT
D gene: NA; clone size: many; J gene: TRBJ2-7; V gene: TRBV20-1; CDR3 protein: CSARLYYEQYF; CDR3 DNA: TGCAGTGCTAGATTGTACTACGAGCAGTACTTC
D gene: TRBD2; clone size: few; J gene: TRBJ2-1; V gene: TRBV6-2/TRBV6-3; CDR3 protein: CASSARLAGSHNEQFF; CDR3 DNA: TGTGCCAGCAGTGCCCGACTAGCGGGATCCCACAATGAGCAGTTCTTC